The 15 T cell receptor beta chains below all came from one sample that was sequenced in a study of T cells in localized non-small cell lung cancer. Generated by immunoSEQ multiplex PCR, the TCRdb table keeps only in-frame clones and is missing some. This table holds fewer than 35,000 clones, 87% found once. Sample: peripheral blood mononuclear cells, taken before any cancer treatment. The receptors come from a man between 40 and 70 years old with stage III lung adenocarcinoma.

The gene calls are TRBV7-6 and TRBJ1-1, with 10 bases that match TRBD1. The CDR3 consists of 14 residues. V gave up 5 bases and J gave up 4 bases; unmatched junction bases: 4. Germline V gene lookup returns CDR1 SGHVS and CDR2 FNYEAQ. CDR3 region: CASSRGQGSTEAFF. CDR3 sequence (DNA): TGTGCCAGCAGCCGGGGACAGGGGAGCACTGAAGCTTTCTTT. Full variable domain (missing parts from reference TRBV7-6 and TRBJ1-1): GAGVSQSPRYKVTKRGQDVALRCDPISGHVSLYWYRQALGQGPEFLTYFNYEAQQDKSGLPNDRFSAERPEGSISTLTIQRTEQRDSAMYRCASSRGQGSTEAFFGQGTRLTVV.

This clone was observed a handful of times. The chain couples TRBV27 to TRBJ2-2; no firm D call. Germline V CDR1 and CDR2: MNHEY, SMNVEV (reference sequence). V was clipped by 3 bases and J by 3 bases, with 2 bases between them. The CDR3 contains 12 residues. The CDR3 is CASSFHTGELFF. CDR3 in DNA: TGTGCCAGCAGTTTTCACACCGGGGAGCTGTTTTTT.

The genes are TRBV10-3 and TRBJ2-3, with 12 bases that match TRBD2. J was trimmed by 8 bases and V by 8 bases; bases with no gene match: 8. This CDR3 region has 14 residues. In germline, CDR1 is ENHRY, CDR2 SYGVKD. The DNA for the CDR3 is TGTGCCATCCGCCCTCTAGCGGGGGGGCGTACGCAGTATTTT. Translating it yields CAIRPLAGGRTQYF.

The chain employs TRBV7-8 and TRBJ1-5; D remains ambiguous. The CDR3 length is 14 residues. V was shortened by 5 bases and J by 1 base, with 9 bases between the two germline ends. Germline-derived CDR1 and CDR2 are SGHVS and FQNEAQ. In DNA, the CDR3 is TGTGCCAGCAGCCCCACCGCCAGCAATCAGCCCCAGCATTTT. Translation gives CASSPTASNQPQHF.

This rearrangement joins TRBV7-2 to TRBJ2-3; 10 nucleotides align to TRBD2. V gave up 5 bases and J gave up 4 bases; unmatched junction bases: 9. The CDR3 has 16 amino acids. CDR1 is SGHTA, CDR2 FQGNSA, per germline. CDR3 amino acids: CASSPEGAGGADTQYF. As DNA, the CDR3 is TGTGCCAGCAGCCCCGAGGGAGCGGGGGGGGCAGATACGCAGTATTTT.

The chain is built from TRBV27 and TRBJ1-4; tentatively, D is TRBD1 (6 bases). Germline V gene data show CDR1 as MNHEY and CDR2 as SMNVEV (reference sequence). V lost 1 base to trimming and J lost 0 bases, with 12 bases between them. This CDR3 contains 17 residues. CDR3 nucleotide sequence: TGTGCCAGCAGTTTATGGGGGCCGGGTGCAACTAATGAAAAACTGTTTTTT. As protein: CASSLWGPGATNEKLFF.

V and J are TRBV7-2 and TRBJ2-7, with no clear D. Looked up from germline, CDR1 is SGHTA and CDR2 is FQGNSA. This CDR3 region has 15 residues. Trimming shortened V by 1 base and J by 3 bases, and 13 bases separated the two germline ends. CDR3 loop: CASSLEKGSDYEQYF. Here the CDR3 DNA reads TGTGCCAGCAGCTTAGAAAAGGGTTCGGACTACGAGCAGTACTTC.

This clone was detected only a few times. The gene calls are TRBV5-4 and TRBJ2-2, with 13 bases matching TRBD2. CDR3 length equals 15 residues. Trimming cost V 3 bases and J 6 bases; bases outside gene matches: 2. The germline V gene encodes CDR1 SGHNT and CDR2 YYREEE (reference sequence). CDR3 residues: CASSSLAGGPGELFF. The CDR3 coding sequence is TGTGCCAGCAGCTCACTAGCGGGGGGGCCCGGGGAGCTGTTTTTT.

The chain is built from TRBV15 and TRBJ1-5; 10 positions agree with TRBD1. The CDR3 has 17 residues. The trim removed 0 bases at V and 4 bases at J, leaving 6 bases unmatched. Germline V gives CDR1 LNHNV, CDR2 YYDKDF (reference sequence). This chain's CDR3 is CATSRDRTGGDNQPQHF. The CDR3 DNA reads TGTGCCACCAGCAGAGATAGGACAGGGGGGGATAATCAGCCCCAGCATTTT.

J is TRBJ2-5 and V is TRBV28; D might be TRBD2 (5 bases). There are 14 residues in the CDR3. Germline loops: CDR1 MDHEN, CDR2 SYDVKM. V dropped 4 bases and J dropped 5 bases, with 14 bases sitting between them. Here the CDR3 reads CASSYLGSRETQYF. CDR3 DNA sequence: TGTGCCAGCAGTTATCTGGGGAGTAGGGAGACCCAGTACTTC.

The chain combines TRBV28 with TRBJ1-6; TRBD1 matches at 7 bases. The CDR3 is made up of 14 amino acids. V lost 6 bases, J lost 7 bases, and 6 bases stayed unmatched. Germline loops: CDR1 MDHEN, CDR2 SYDVKM. CDR3 sequence (DNA): TGTGCCAGCAGGGAGGGACAGATAAATTCACCCCTCCACTTT. Translation gives CASREGQINSPLHF.

V and J are TRBV7-8 and TRBJ2-7, with D perhaps TRBD1 (6 bases). Germline V gene sequence: CDR1 SGHVS, CDR2 FQNEAQ. Trimming stripped 4 bases from V and 3 bases from J, with 13 bases between. This CDR3 has 14 residues. Written as DNA, the CDR3 is TGTGCCAGCAGCTCCCCCGGACAGAACTACGAGCAGTACTTC. Protein product: CASSSPGQNYEQYF. Drawing the rest from reference TRBV7-8 and TRBJ2-7, the complete variable domain is GAGVSQSPRYKVAKRGQDVALRCDPISGHVSLFWYQQALGQGPEFLTYFQNEAQLDKSGLPSDRFFAERPEGSVSTLKIQRTQQEDSAVYLCASSSPGQNYEQYFGPGTRLTVT.

This chain uses TRBV6-5 with TRBJ1-5, with 7 bases identical to TRBD1. The trim removed 2 bases at V and 0 bases at J, leaving 4 bases unmatched. The germline V gene encodes CDR1 MNHEY and CDR2 SVGAGI. The CDR3 runs 16 residues. CDR3 loop: CASSYRQGYSNQPQHF. CDR3 sequence (DNA): TGTGCCAGCAGTTACCGACAGGGATATAGCAATCAGCCCCAGCATTTT.

As DNA, the CDR3 is TGTGCCAGCAGCGTAGCGGAGCGACAGCCCCAGCATTTT. Amino acid sequence: CASSVAERQPQHF. This chain connects TRBV9 to TRBJ1-5; D gene uncertain. CDR3 length equals 13 residues. V was trimmed by 0 bases and J by 7 bases, leaving 8 bases between them. Germline loops: CDR1 SGDLS, CDR2 YYNGEE.

This chain's CDR3 is CASSAGTSGGLQETQYF. CDR3 bases: TGTGCCAGCAGCGCCGGGACTAGCGGGGGGCTACAAGAGACCCAGTACTTC. The chain carries TRBV9 and TRBJ2-5, with 15 bases identical to TRBD2. CDR3 length equals 17 residues. The germline V gene encodes CDR1 SGDLS and CDR2 YYNGEE. The V and J ends lost 3 bases and 2 bases, in that order; junction bases with no gene match: 5.